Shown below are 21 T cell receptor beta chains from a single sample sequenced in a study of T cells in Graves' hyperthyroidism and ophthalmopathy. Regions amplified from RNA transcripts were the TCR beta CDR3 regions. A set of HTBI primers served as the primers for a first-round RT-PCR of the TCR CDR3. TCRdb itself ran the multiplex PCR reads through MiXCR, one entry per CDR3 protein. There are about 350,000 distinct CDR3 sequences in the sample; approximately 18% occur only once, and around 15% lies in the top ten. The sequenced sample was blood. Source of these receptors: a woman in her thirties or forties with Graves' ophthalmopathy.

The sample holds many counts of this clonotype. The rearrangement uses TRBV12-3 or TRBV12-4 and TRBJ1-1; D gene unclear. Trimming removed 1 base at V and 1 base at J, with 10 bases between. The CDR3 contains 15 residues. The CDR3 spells CASSLEAQANTEAFF. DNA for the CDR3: TGTGCCAGCAGTTTAGAGGCCCAAGCGAACACTGAAGCTTTCTTT.

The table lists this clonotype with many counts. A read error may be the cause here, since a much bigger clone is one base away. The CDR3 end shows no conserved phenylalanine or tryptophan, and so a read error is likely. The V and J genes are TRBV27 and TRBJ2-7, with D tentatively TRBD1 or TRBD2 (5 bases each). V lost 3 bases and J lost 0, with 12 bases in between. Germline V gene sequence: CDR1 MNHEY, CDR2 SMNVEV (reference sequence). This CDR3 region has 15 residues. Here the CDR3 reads CASSFLAGSSYEQYL. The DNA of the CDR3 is TGTGCCAGCAGTTTTCTGGCAGGGAGCTCCTACGAGCAGTACCTC.

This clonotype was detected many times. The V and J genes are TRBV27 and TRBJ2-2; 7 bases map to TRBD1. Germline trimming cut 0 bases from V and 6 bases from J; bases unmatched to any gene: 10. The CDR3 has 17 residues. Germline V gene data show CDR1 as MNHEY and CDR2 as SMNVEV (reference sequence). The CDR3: CASSLSIVTGVPGELFF. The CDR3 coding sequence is TGTGCCAGCAGTTTATCGATAGTTACAGGGGTTCCCGGGGAGCTGTTTTTT.

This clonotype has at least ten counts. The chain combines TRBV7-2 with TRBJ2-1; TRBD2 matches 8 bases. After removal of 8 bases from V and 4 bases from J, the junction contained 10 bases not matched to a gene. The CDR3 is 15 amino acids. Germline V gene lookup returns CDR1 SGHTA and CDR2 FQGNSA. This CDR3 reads CASGSGTRGYNEQFF. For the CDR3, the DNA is TGTGCCAGCGGCTCCGGGACTAGAGGTTACAATGAGCAGTTCTTC.

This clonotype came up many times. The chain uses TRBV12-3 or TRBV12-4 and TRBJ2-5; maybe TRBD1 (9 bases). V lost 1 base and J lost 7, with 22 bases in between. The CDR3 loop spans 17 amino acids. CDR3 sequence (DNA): TGTGCCAGCAGTTTAGGGGGGACAGGGACTAGAATCCGGACCCAGTACTTC. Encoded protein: CASSLGGTGTRIRTQYF.

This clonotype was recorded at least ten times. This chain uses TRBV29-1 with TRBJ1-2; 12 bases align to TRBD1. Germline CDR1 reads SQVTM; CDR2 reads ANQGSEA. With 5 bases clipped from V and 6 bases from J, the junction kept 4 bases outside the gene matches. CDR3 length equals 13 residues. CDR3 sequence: CSVMGQGAHGYTF. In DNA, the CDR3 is TGCAGCGTTATGGGACAGGGGGCTCATGGCTACACCTTC.

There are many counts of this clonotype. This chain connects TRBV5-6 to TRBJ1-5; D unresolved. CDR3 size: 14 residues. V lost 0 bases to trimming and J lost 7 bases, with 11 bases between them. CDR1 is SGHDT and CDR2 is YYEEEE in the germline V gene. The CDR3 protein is CASSLGGYVQPQHF. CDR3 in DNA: TGTGCCAGCAGCTTGGGTGGATATGTCCAGCCCCAGCATTTT.

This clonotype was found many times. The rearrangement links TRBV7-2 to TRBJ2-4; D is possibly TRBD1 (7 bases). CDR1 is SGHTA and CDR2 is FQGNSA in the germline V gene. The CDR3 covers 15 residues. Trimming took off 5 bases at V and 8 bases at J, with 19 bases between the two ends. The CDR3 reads CASSPQGGRTDIQYF. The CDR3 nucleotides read TGTGCCAGCAGCCCCCAGGGGGGACGTACGGACATTCAGTACTTC. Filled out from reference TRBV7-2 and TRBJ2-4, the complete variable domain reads GAGVSQSPSNKVTEKGKDVELRCDPISGHTALYWYRQSLGQGLEFLIYFQGNSAPDKSGLPSDRFSAERTGGSVSTLTIQRTQQEDSAVYLCASSPQGGRTDIQYFGAGTRLSVL.

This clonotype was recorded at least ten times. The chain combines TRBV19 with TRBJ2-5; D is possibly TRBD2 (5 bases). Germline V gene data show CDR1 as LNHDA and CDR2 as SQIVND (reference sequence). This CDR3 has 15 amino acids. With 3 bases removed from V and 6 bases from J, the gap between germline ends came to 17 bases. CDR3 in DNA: TGTGCCAGTAGTATGTCCGAGCGGTTCGGGAAGACCCAGTACTTC. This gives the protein CASSMSERFGKTQYF. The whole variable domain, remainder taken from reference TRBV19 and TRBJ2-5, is DGGITQSPKYLFRKEGQNVTLSCEQNLNHDAMYWYRQDPGQGLRLIYYSQIVNDFQKGDIAEGYSVSREKKESFPLTVTSAQKNPTAFYLCASSMSERFGKTQYFGPGTRLLVL.

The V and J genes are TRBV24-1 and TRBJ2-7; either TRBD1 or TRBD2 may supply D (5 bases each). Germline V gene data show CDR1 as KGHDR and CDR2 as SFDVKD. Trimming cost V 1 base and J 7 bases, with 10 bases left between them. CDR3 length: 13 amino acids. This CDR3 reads CATSDFTGGEQYF. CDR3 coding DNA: TGTGCCACCAGTGATTTTACAGGCGGGGAGCAGTACTTC.

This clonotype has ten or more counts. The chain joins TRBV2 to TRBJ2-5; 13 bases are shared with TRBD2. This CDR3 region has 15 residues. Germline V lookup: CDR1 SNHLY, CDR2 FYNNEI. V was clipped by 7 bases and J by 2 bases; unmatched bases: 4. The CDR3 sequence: CASTLTSGRQETQYF. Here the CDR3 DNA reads TGTGCCAGCACTTTGACTAGCGGGAGGCAAGAGACCCAGTACTTC.

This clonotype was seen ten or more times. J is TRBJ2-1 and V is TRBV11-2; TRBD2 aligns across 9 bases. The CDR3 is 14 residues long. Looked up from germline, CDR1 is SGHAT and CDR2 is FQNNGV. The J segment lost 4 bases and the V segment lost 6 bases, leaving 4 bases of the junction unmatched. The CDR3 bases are TGTGCCAGCAGGTCACTAGCGGGTTACAATGAGCAGTTCTTC. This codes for CASRSLAGYNEQFF.

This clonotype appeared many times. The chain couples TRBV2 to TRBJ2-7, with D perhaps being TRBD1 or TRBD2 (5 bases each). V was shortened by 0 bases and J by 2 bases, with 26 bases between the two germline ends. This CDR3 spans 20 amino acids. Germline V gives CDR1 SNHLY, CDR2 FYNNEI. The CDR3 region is CASSEAGEIMESLGAYEQYF. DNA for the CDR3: TGTGCCAGCAGTGAAGCGGGGGAGATCATGGAATCCTTAGGGGCCTACGAGCAGTACTTC. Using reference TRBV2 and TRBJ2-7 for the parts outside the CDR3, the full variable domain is EPEVTQTPSHQVTQMGQEVILRCVPISNHLYFYWYRQILGQKVEFLVSFYNNEISEKSEIFDDQFSVERPDGSNFTLKIRSTKLEDSAMYFCASSEAGEIMESLGAYEQYFGPGTRLTVT.

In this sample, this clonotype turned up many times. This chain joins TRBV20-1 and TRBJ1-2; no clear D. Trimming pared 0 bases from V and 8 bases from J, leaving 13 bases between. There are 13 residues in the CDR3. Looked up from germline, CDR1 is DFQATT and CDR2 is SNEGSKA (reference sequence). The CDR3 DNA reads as TGCAGTGCTAGAGAGGACCTGCGCGGGGGCTACACCTTC. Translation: CSAREDLRGGYTF.

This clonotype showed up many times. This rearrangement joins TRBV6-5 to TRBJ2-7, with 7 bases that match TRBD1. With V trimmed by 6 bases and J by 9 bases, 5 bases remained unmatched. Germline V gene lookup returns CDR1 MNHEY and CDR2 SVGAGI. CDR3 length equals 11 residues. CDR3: CASRRQGWQYF. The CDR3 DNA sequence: TGTGCCAGCAGGAGACAGGGATGGCAGTACTTC.

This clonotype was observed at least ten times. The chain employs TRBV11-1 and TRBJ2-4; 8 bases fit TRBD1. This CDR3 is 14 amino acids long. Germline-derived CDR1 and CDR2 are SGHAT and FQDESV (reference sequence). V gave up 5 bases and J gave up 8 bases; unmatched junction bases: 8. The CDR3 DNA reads TGTGCCAGCAGCCAAAGGACAGGGAGAGACATTCAGTACTTC. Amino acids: CASSQRTGRDIQYF. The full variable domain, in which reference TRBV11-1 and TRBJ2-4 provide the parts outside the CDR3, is EAEVAQSPRYKITEKSQAVAFWCDPISGHATLYWYRQILGQGPELLVQFQDESVVDDSQLPKDRFSAERLKGVDSTLKIQPAELGDSAMYLCASSQRTGRDIQYFGAGTRLSVL.

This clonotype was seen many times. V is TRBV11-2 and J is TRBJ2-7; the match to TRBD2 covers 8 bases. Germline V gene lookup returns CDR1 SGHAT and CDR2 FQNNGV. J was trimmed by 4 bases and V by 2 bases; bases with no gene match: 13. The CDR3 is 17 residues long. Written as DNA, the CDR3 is TGTGCCAGCAGCTTATCCTCCCCGGGACTAGGCACTTACGAGCAGTACTTC. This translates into CASSLSSPGLGTYEQYF.

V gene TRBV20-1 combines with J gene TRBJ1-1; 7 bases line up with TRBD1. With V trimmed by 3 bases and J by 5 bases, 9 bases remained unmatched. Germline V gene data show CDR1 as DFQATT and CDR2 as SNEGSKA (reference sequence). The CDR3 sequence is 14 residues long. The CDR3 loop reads CSARFRQGETEAFF. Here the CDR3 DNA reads TGCAGTGCTAGGTTTCGACAGGGTGAAACTGAAGCTTTCTTT.

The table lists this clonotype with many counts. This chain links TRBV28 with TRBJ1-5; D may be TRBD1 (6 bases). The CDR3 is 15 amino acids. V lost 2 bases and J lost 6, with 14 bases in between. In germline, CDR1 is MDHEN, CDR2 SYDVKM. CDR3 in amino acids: CASSLGSGDAQPQHF. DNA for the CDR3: TGTGCCAGCAGTTTAGGCTCAGGGGATGCTCAGCCCCAGCATTTT.

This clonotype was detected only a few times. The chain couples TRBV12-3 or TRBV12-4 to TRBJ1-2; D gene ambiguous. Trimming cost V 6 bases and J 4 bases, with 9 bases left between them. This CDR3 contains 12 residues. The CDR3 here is CASSVGSYGYTF. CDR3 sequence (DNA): TGTGCCAGCAGCGTAGGGAGCTATGGCTACACCTTC.

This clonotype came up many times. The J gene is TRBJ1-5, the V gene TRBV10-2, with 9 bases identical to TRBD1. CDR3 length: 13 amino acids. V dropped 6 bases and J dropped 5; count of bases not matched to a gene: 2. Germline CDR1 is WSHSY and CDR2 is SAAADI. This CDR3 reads CASRDRGDQPQHF. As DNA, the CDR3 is TGCGCCAGCAGGGACAGGGGTGATCAGCCCCAGCATTTT.